These 31 T cell receptor beta chains were sequenced from one sample in a study of blood T cell repertoires in COVID-19. Produced via immunoSEQ multiplex PCR; TCRdb's table is partial and in-frame only. This sample has about 210,000 clones, with 84% found just once. Input material: peripheral blood. Receptors originate from a man aged 50-59 years with active or convalescent COVID-19.

The chain has TRBV7-9 and TRBJ2-3; 9 bases agree with TRBD2. The V segment lost 4 bases and the J segment 5 bases; nucleotides outside the gene matches: 13. CDR1 and CDR2 from the germline V gene are SEHNR and FQNEAQ (reference sequence). The CDR3 covers 17 residues. CDR3 sequence (DNA): TGTGCCAGCAGCTCGGATATACCGGGACTAGCAATAGATACGCAGTATTTT. It yields the protein CASSSDIPGLAIDTQYF.

The V and J genes are TRBV7-2 and TRBJ2-1; 14 nucleotides align to TRBD2. Per germline, CDR1 SGHTA and CDR2 FQGNSA. This CDR3 region has 16 residues. The V segment lost 3 bases and the J segment 8 bases; nucleotides outside the gene matches: 6. The CDR3 region is CASSFGLAGGLYEQFF. CDR3 DNA sequence: TGTGCCAGCAGCTTCGGACTAGCGGGAGGCCTTTATGAGCAGTTCTTC.

This chain joins TRBV28 and TRBJ2-7, with TRBD2 identical over 12 bases. V shed 4 bases, J shed 0 bases, and the junction held 13 bases outside the gene matches. The germline CDR1 and CDR2 sequences are MDHEN and SYDVKM. CDR3 size: 19 residues. CDR3 in amino acids: CASSSSSPTSGGSSYEQYV. The CDR3, as DNA: TGTGCCAGCAGTTCATCTTCCCCGACTAGCGGGGGATCCTCCTACGAGCAGTACGTC.

The chain recombines TRBV11-1 with TRBJ2-5; 9 positions agree with TRBD1. With 5 bases clipped from V and 5 bases from J, the junction kept 6 bases outside the gene matches. CDR1 and CDR2 (germline): SGHAT, FQDESV (reference sequence). This CDR3 comprises 14 residues. CDR3 coding DNA: TGTGCCAGCAGCCGAGACAGGGGGGGGGAGACCCAGTACTTC. As protein: CASSRDRGGETQYF.

The chain links TRBV5-1 to TRBJ1-2, with 7 bases fitting TRBD1. V was clipped by 4 bases and J by 4 bases; unmatched bases: 10. The CDR3 has 15 residues. Germline CDR1 is SGHRS and CDR2 is YFSETQ. The CDR3 DNA is TGCGCCAGCAGCCCGTGGGGAGCAGGGGGCTATGGCTACACCTTC. Its translation: CASSPWGAGGYGYTF.

This clone was seen just once. The V gene is TRBV6-2 or TRBV6-3, the J gene TRBJ2-3; TRBD2 aligns across 8 bases. Germline V CDR1 and CDR2: MNHEY, SVGEGT. Trimming took 2 bases from V and 0 from J; bases not matched to a gene: 7. The CDR3 covers 17 residues. Written as DNA, the CDR3 is TGTGCCAGCAGTTACACACTACTAGCGGCTAGCACAGATACGCAGTATTTT. It encodes CASSYTLLAASTDTQYF.

V usage is TRBV7-6 and J usage is TRBJ2-3, with TRBD1 as a possible D gene (6 bases). The V gene lost 6 bases and the J gene lost 11 bases, with 12 bases spanning the gap. Germline CDR1 reads SGHVS; CDR2 reads FNYEAQ. This CDR3 contains 11 residues. The CDR3 DNA reads as TGTGCCAGCAGTCGGACAGACGAGCAGTATTTT. It is translated as CASSRTDEQYF.

J is TRBJ1-4 and V is TRBV20-1; 7 nucleotides line up with TRBD1. The CDR3 has 11 residues. The germline V gene has CDR1 DFQATT and CDR2 SNEGSKA (reference sequence). J gave up 11 bases and V 5 bases, and 5 bases lay outside the gene matches. The chain's CDR3 is CSALGTAKLFF. CDR3 nucleotide sequence: TGCAGTGCTCTCGGGACAGCCAAACTGTTTTTT.

In this sample, this clone turned up a few times. The chain recombines TRBV7-2 with TRBJ1-1; 9 nucleotides match TRBD1. This CDR3 contains 14 residues. V dropped 4 bases and J dropped 4; count of bases not matched to a gene: 4. Germline V CDR1 and CDR2: SGHTA, FQGNSA. The CDR3 DNA reads as TGTGCCAGCAGCTCACAGGGGGCCGGCACTGAAGCTTTCTTT. Translated: CASSSQGAGTEAFF.

This clone was counted a few times. This chain links TRBV28 with TRBJ1-2; 12 positions agree with TRBD1. Trimming cost V 5 bases and J 8 bases; bases outside gene matches: 15. The CDR3 length is 17 residues. Germline CDR1 is MDHEN and CDR2 is SYDVKM. The CDR3 nucleotides read TGTGCCAGCAGTACGGGACAGGGGGCGATAGGGCGTTTCGGCTACACCTTC. Translating it yields CASSTGQGAIGRFGYTF.

This chain connects TRBV6-5 to TRBJ2-4, with 8 bases that match TRBD1. Trimming at V came to 0 bases and at J to 3 bases, leaving 4 bases not matched to a gene. Per the germline V gene, CDR1 is MNHEY and CDR2 is SVGAGI. CDR3 length: 16 residues. The CDR3 bases are TGTGCCAGCAGTTACTCCCAGGGGGCTGTCAAAAACATTCAGTACTTC. This translates into CASSYSQGAVKNIQYF.

The J gene is TRBJ1-2, the V gene TRBV29-1, with a possible D match to TRBD1 (6 bases). CDR3 length: 13 amino acids. V lost 6 bases to trimming and J lost 0 bases, with 11 bases between them. Germline CDR1 and CDR2: SQVTM and ANQGSEA. The CDR3 loop is CSVDRSPNYGYTF. In DNA form, the CDR3 reads TGCAGCGTCGACAGGAGCCCTAACTATGGCTACACCTTC.

V is TRBV6-5 and J is TRBJ1-2, with D maybe TRBD1 (6 bases). V lost 6 bases and J 0 bases, leaving 11 bases between the germline ends. Germline lookup yields CDR1 MNHEY and CDR2 SVGAGI. The CDR3 has 14 residues. For the CDR3, the DNA is TGTGCCAGCAGCCCCCGGACAGCTAACTATGGCTACACCTTC. Translation gives CASSPRTANYGYTF.

This chain joins TRBV2 and TRBJ2-1; TRBD1 agrees at 10 bases. J gave up 4 bases and V 8 bases, and 5 bases lay outside the gene matches. Germline V lookup: CDR1 SNHLY, CDR2 FYNNEI. CDR3 size: 14 residues. In DNA, the CDR3 is TGTGCCAGCGTCGGGACAGGGGTATACAATGAGCAGTTCTTC. Translation: CASVGTGVYNEQFF.

The rearrangement uses TRBV10-3 and TRBJ1-5; D remains unclear. The V gene lost 5 bases and the J gene lost 1 base, with 9 bases spanning the gap. Germline CDR1 reads ENHRY; CDR2 reads SYGVKD. CDR3 length: 14 residues. The DNA of the CDR3 is TGTGCCATCAGTCCGGGTTTGAGCAATCAGCCCCAGCATTTT. This translates into CAISPGLSNQPQHF.

The chain is built from TRBV7-9 and TRBJ1-2, with D perhaps TRBD1 (5 bases). V lost 0 bases and J 8 bases, leaving 13 bases between the germline ends. This CDR3 has 14 amino acids. Germline V gene sequence: CDR1 SEHNR, CDR2 FQNEAQ (reference sequence). CDR3 nucleotide sequence: TGTGCCAGCAGCTTAGCCCCAGCCCAGGGAGGCTACACCTTC. Protein product: CASSLAPAQGGYTF.

The J gene is TRBJ1-2, the V gene TRBV12-3 or TRBV12-4; 8 positions agree with TRBD1. Unmatched junction bases numbered 4, after V lost 5 bases and J lost 5 bases. The CDR3 spans 13 residues. Here the CDR3 DNA reads TGTGCCAGCAGTCCGGACAGGGAATATGGCTACACCTTC. Protein: CASSPDREYGYTF.

This clone was detected only once. The chain joins TRBV5-1 to TRBJ2-7, with D tentatively TRBD2 (5 bases). Trimming stripped 5 bases from V and 2 bases from J, with 14 bases between. This CDR3 comprises 14 residues. Looked up from germline, CDR1 is SGHRS and CDR2 is YFSETQ. The CDR3: CASRSRREAYEQYF. CDR3 DNA: TGCGCCAGCAGGAGTCGACGGGAAGCCTACGAGCAGTACTTC.

The rearrangement links TRBV5-1 to TRBJ2-2; unclear D gene. V lost 4 bases and J lost 2, with 9 bases in between. CDR1 SGHRS and CDR2 YFSETQ come from the germline V gene. The CDR3 loop spans 14 amino acids. The CDR3 DNA follows: TGCGCCAGCAGCCCGGGTCTAAACACCGGGGAGCTGTTTTTT. This codes for CASSPGLNTGELFF.

The rearrangement links TRBV23-1 to TRBJ1-1, with 7 nucleotides matching TRBD1. TRBV23-1 is sorted into the ORF group, with uncertain function. V lost 0 bases to trimming and J lost 3 bases; unmatched junction nucleotides: 7. The CDR3 runs to 16 residues. As DNA, the CDR3 is TGCGCCAGCAGTCAATCGGGAGGCAGGGGGGACACTGAAGCTTTCTTT. This translates into CASSQSGGRGDTEAFF.

This chain uses TRBV5-1 with TRBJ2-3; perhaps TRBD2 as D (5 bases). V gave up 3 bases and J gave up 1 base, with 15 bases separating them. The CDR3 length is 16 residues. The germline V gene has CDR1 SGHRS and CDR2 YFSETQ. CDR3 coding DNA: TGCGCCAGCAGCTCCTTGCCTAGCATGGGCACAGATACGCAGTATTTT. Protein: CASSSLPSMGTDTQYF.

With regard to this clone: Other DNA sequences in this sample translate to the same CDR3. This chain joins TRBV19 and TRBJ2-1, with no clear D. The V gene's germline CDR1 is LNHDA and CDR2 SQIVND (reference sequence). Trimming pared 2 bases from V and 6 bases from J, leaving 11 bases between. The CDR3 length is 14 residues. The CDR3, as DNA: TGTGCCAGTAGTATATCCCGAGGTCGCAATGAGCAGTTCTTC. Translating gives CASSISRGRNEQFF.

CDR3: CATSSGANEQFF. DNA of the CDR3: TGTGCCACCAGTTCAGGGGCTAATGAGCAGTTCTTC. The chain is built from TRBV24-1 and TRBJ2-1; possibly TRBD1 for D (6 bases). From germline, CDR1 is KGHDR and CDR2 SFDVKD. The V and J ends lost 6 bases and 7 bases respectively, with 9 bases between them. This CDR3 comprises 12 residues.

The rearrangement links TRBV6-6 to TRBJ2-7, with D perhaps TRBD2 (6 bases). The CDR3 totals 13 residues. Trimming stripped 6 bases from V and 7 bases from J, with 16 bases between. The germline V gene has CDR1 MNHNY and CDR2 SVGAGI (reference sequence). CDR3 nucleotide sequence: TGTGCCAGCAGCCCTTCGGGAGTGAGGGAGCAGTACGTC. Translating gives CASSPSGVREQYV.

The rearrangement joins TRBV19 to TRBJ1-3; TRBD1 matches at 7 bases. V lost 6 bases, J lost 2 bases, and 7 bases stayed unmatched. The germline V gene has CDR1 LNHDA and CDR2 SQIVND (reference sequence). The CDR3 covers 15 residues. CDR3 protein: CASSEPTGAGNTIYF. The DNA for the CDR3 is TGTGCCAGTAGCGAACCAACAGGGGCTGGAAACACCATATATTTT.

This clone was seen a few times. The rearrangement uses TRBV30 and TRBJ1-2, with 8 bases matching TRBD1. CDR1 is GTSNPN, CDR2 SVGIG, per germline (reference sequence). This CDR3 comprises 14 residues. With V trimmed by 2 bases and J by 5 bases, 7 bases remained unmatched. CDR3 in amino acids: CAWSLAGGGYGYTF. The CDR3 region has the DNA TGTGCCTGGAGTCTCGCAGGGGGCGGGTATGGCTACACCTTC.

The V and J genes are TRBV7-2 and TRBJ1-3; possible D gene TRBD1, 6 bases. CDR1 and CDR2 (germline): SGHTA, FQGNSA. The CDR3 is made up of 16 amino acids. V lost 1 base, J lost 2 bases, and 12 bases lay in between. The CDR3 reads CASSLERSGAGNTIYF. In DNA, the CDR3 is TGTGCCAGCAGCTTAGAACGCTCAGGGGCTGGAAACACCATATATTTT.

This chain links TRBV5-4 with TRBJ1-1; D unclear. Trimming took off 3 bases at V and 4 bases at J, with 7 bases between the two ends. Germline loops: CDR1 SGHNT, CDR2 YYREEE (reference sequence). This CDR3 spans 12 amino acids. The CDR3, as DNA: TGTGCCAGCAGCTCCTACAGCACTGAAGCTTTCTTT. It yields the protein CASSSYSTEAFF.

This chain links TRBV28 with TRBJ1-4; weak D call: TRBD1 (5 bases). This CDR3 contains 15 residues. Trimming removed 4 bases from V and 5 bases from J, with 14 bases in between. CDR1 MDHEN and CDR2 SYDVKM come from the germline V gene. The CDR3 DNA reads as TGTGCCAGCAGTTCCCCCGGGGGGGGGAATGAAAAACTGTTTTTT. Protein product: CASSSPGGGNEKLFF.

V gene TRBV2 combines with J gene TRBJ1-5, with D uncertain. From germline, CDR1 is SNHLY and CDR2 FYNNEI. V shed 3 bases and J shed 0 bases, with 9 bases lying between them. The CDR3 has 15 residues. The CDR3 DNA reads TGTGCCAGCAGTGACGATCAGTTTAGCAATCAGCCCCAGCATTTT. Translating it yields CASSDDQFSNQPQHF.

The chain has TRBV5-5 and TRBJ2-3, with a weak D call TRBD1 (6 bases). Deletions cut 9 bases from V and 4 bases from J, with 18 bases between. CDR3 length: 14 amino acids. Germline values: CDR1 SGHKS, CDR2 YYEKEE (reference sequence). The CDR3 sequence: CATDQTGLADTQYF. In DNA form, the CDR3 reads TGTGCCACCGATCAAACAGGGTTGGCAGATACGCAGTATTTT.